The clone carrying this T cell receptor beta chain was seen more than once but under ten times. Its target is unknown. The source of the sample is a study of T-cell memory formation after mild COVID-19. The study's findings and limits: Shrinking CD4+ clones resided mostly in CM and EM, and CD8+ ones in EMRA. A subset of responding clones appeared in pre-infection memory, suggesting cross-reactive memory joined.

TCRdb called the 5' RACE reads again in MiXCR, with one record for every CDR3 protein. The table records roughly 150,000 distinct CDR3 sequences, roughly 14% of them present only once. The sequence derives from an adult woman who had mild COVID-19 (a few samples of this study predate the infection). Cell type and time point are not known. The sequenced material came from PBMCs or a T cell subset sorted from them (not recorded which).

Here the CDR3 reads CASNPGQGSREQFF. CDR3 coding DNA: TGTGCCAGCAATCCGGGACAGGGTAGTAGAGAGCAGTTCTTC. This chain connects TRBV12-3 or TRBV12-4 to TRBJ2-1; 9 positions match TRBD1. This CDR3 contains 14 residues. V gave up 7 bases and J gave up 10 bases; unmatched junction bases: 11.